These 7 T cell receptor beta chains were sequenced from one sample in a study of regulatory T cells in long-lasting Graves disease. For TCR beta, libraries came from iRepertoire HTBI primers and Arm-PCR of CDR3 regions. In TCRdb, the multiplex PCR reads were re-called with MiXCR into one record per CDR3 protein. This table has about 610,000 distinct CDR3 sequences, roughly 16% appearing once. Sample time point: newly diagnosed GD, antithyroid drugs for less than 3 months. Following extraction of RNA from PBMCs, that RNA was used to make the TCR library. The same data also went into a second study, on T cells in Graves' hyperthyroidism and ophthalmopathy.

This sample comprised peripheral blood mononuclear cells (PBMCs), obtained at new diagnosis, from a patient treated with antithyroid drugs. Source of these receptors: a young man with Graves disease.

This rearrangement joins TRBV9 to TRBJ2-4; 8 bases line up with TRBD1. The junction had 6 bases not matched to a gene; V was cut back by 4 bases and J by 0 bases. The germline V gene encodes CDR1 SGDLS and CDR2 YYNGEE. The length of the CDR3 is 16 residues. DNA for the CDR3: TGTGCCAGCAGCACGACGACAGGGGTAGCCAAAAACATTCAGTACTTC. This gives the protein CASSTTTGVAKNIQYF. The whole variable domain, remainder taken from reference TRBV9 and TRBJ2-4, is DSGVTQTPKHLITATGQRVTLRCSPRSGDLSVYWYQQSLDQGLQFLIQYYNGEERAKGNILERFSAQQFPDLHSELNLSSLELGDSALYFCASSTTTGVAKNIQYFGAGTRLSVL.

This chain uses TRBV4-1 with TRBJ1-6, with D tentatively TRBD1 (5 bases). CDR1 and CDR2 (germline): MGHRA, YSYEKL. The V end lost 3 bases, the J end lost 8 bases, and 14 bases lay between the germline ends. There are 15 residues in the CDR3. This chain's CDR3 is CASSQGGPGDSPLHF. CDR3 sequence (DNA): TGCGCCAGCAGCCAGGGGGGACCAGGAGATTCACCCCTCCACTTT.

The rearrangement joins TRBV30 to TRBJ2-1; 8 nucleotides line up with TRBD2. CDR1 GTSNPN and CDR2 SVGIG come from the germline V gene (reference sequence). The CDR3 totals 18 residues. Losses at the gene ends were 5 bases for V and 0 bases for J; bases not matched to a gene: 15. As DNA, the CDR3 is TGTGCCTGGGGAAGCCCTACTCTAGCGGGCCTCTCCTACAATGAGCAGTTCTTC. Encoded protein: CAWGSPTLAGLSYNEQFF.

V is TRBV20-1 and J is TRBJ2-3; perhaps TRBD2 as D (6 bases). Trimming cost V 6 bases and J 0 bases, with 16 bases left between them. CDR3 length: 15 amino acids. The V gene's germline CDR1 is DFQATT and CDR2 SNEGSKA (reference sequence). The CDR3 region is CSAQPPSGSTDTQYF. In nucleotides, the CDR3 is TGCAGTGCCCAGCCTCCCAGCGGGAGCACAGATACGCAGTATTTT.

This clonotype was observed at least ten times. The V call is TRBV6-1, the J call TRBJ2-5; 9 bases line up with TRBD2. This CDR3 spans 14 amino acids. Germline V gene data show CDR1 as MNHNS and CDR2 as SASEGT. Trimming cost V 6 bases and J 1 base; bases outside gene matches: 3. The CDR3: CASREREAQETQYF. CDR3 sequence (DNA): TGTGCCAGCAGGGAGCGGGAGGCCCAAGAGACCCAGTACTTC.

This clonotype was recorded at least ten times. V gene TRBV7-9 combines with J gene TRBJ2-3, with unresolved D. The CDR3 extends over 15 amino acids. V was trimmed by 1 base and J by 2 bases, leaving 10 bases between them. Germline CDR1 SEHNR, CDR2 FQNEAQ (reference sequence). CDR3 residues: CASSLEVRNTDTQYF. For the CDR3, the DNA is TGTGCCAGCAGCTTAGAGGTTAGAAACACAGATACGCAGTATTTT.

Many counts were recorded for this clonotype. This sequence joins TRBV30 and TRBJ2-7; tentative D call: TRBD2 (6 bases). Deletions cut 5 bases from V and 7 bases from J, with 18 bases between. CDR3 length equals 13 residues. Germline lookup yields CDR1 GTSNPN and CDR2 SVGIG (reference sequence). Here the CDR3 reads CAWGSWGVGEQYF. CDR3 nucleotide sequence: TGTGCCTGGGGGTCATGGGGGGTAGGGGAGCAGTACTTC.